This T cell receptor (beta chain) comes out of a study of CD8 T cells in Susac syndrome (dated by TCRdb to about 2019). With regard to the full study: Whether CD8+ T cell activation and differentiation in Susac syndrome was antigen driven was tested using repertoire sequencing. The clonality of the CD8+ T cell repertoire was compared across 12 healthy donors, about 14 Susac syndrome patients and roughly 15 multiple sclerosis patients. Overall study outcomes, separate from this receptor: The TCR sequencing and HLA analysis was acknowledged to have included a relatively small number of individuals.

This clonotype was seen once. Its recognized antigen is unknown. Base qualities are not provided; no much larger clone lies one nucleotide away. One read gives only weak evidence. Peripheral blood CD8+ and CD4+ T cells from healthy donors, Susac syndrome patients and multiple sclerosis patients were profiled by high-throughput TCR beta sequencing. Treatment-naive patients with stable or active relapsing-remitting disease fulfilling revised McDonald criteria were used as multiple sclerosis controls. CD8+ TEMRA cells were enriched by FACS, while bulk CD8+ and CD4+ T cells were purified by magnetic negative isolation. Blood was drawn into EDTA tubes, processed within 24 hours, and PBMCs were isolated by density gradient centrifugation. PBMCs intended for TCR sequencing were cryopreserved in liquid nitrogen and were subsequently thawed in a 37 degrees C water bath. Purity of sorted or isolated CD4+, CD8+ and CD8+ TEMRA cells was at least 90%.

RNA was extracted using the RNeasy kit, and about 0.45 to 1 ug of the RNA was reverse transcribed with random hexamers. The immunoSEQ multiplex PCR assay, which covers 54 Vbeta and 13 Jbeta segments, was used to amplify TCR beta CDR3 regions. To correct PCR amplification bias, a synthetic template baseline was used for both primer optimization and computational correction. As for the original processing: Reads were annotated to V, D and J genes per IMGT and analyzed with immunoSEQ Analyzer, keeping only productive sequences. To calculate clonality, Shannon entropy was normalized by log2 of the number of productive unique sequences and then subtracted from one. Public and private clones were assessed among the 100 most prevalent clones of each patient and control. Clones were defined as Susac-specific when absent from the healthy and MS cohorts, from approximately 1,100 published viral clones and from other ImmuneACCESS disease sequences. TCRdb cleaned the public reads at Q25 with fastp, built clones with MiXCR and kept in-frame beta chains. Merged by CDR3 protein, the rows form single entries marked with the most common genes and DNA. These V and J calls rely on TCRdb rather than the paper's analysis. In all, the sample holds approximately 80,000 distinct CDR3 sequences, and about 91% of those were seen once. Of the sample, 0.5% to 0.6% is held by the ten largest clones.

CDR1 is given as SGHTA and CDR2 as FQGTGA, both from the germline V gene. The cysteine opens and the phenylalanine closes a CDR3 of 12 amino acids. The entry retains the CDR3 DNA only, 36 bases that are in frame from base 1. At the junction V is shortened by 2 bases and J by 5 bases, with 4 bases in between. The chain is made from TRBV7-3 and TRBJ2-1, with no confident D gene call. The source is a human donor with multiple sclerosis. Specimen: CD8+ T cells from PBMCs. Here the CDR3 is given as CASSLPNNEQFF. The DNA reads as follows: TGTGCCAGCAGCTTACCCAACAATGAGCAGTTCTTC.